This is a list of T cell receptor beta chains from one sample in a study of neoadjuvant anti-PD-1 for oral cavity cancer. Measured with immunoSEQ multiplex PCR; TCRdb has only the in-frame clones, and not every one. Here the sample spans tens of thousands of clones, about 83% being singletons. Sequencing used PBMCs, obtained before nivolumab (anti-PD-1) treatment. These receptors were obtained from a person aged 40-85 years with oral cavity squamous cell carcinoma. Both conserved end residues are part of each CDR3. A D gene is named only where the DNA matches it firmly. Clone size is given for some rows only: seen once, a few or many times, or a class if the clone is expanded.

CASSQDRVQRQPQHF,TGTGCCAGCAGCCAGGACAGGGTTCAGAGACAGCCCCAGCATTTT,TRBD1,TRBJ1-5,NA,15,TRBV6-5
CASSKRTGSGYTF,TGTGCCAGCAGCAAAAGGACAGGGAGCGGCTACACCTTC,TRBD1,TRBJ1-2,NA,13,TRBV7-8
CASSRGQGRNEQFF,TGTGCCAGCAGCCGCGGACAGGGAAGGAATGAGCAGTTCTTC,TRBD1,TRBJ2-1,few,14,TRBV7-3
CASSQDRSGLNEKLFF,TGTGCCAGCAGCCAAGATCGCTCGGGACTGAATGAAAAACTGTTTTTT,NA,TRBJ1-4,NA,16,TRBV14
CASSGGTSGHLEQFF,TGCGCCAGCAGTGGGGGGACTAGCGGACACCTTGAGCAGTTCTTC,TRBD2,TRBJ2-1,NA,15,TRBV10-1
CASSLNAGREEQYF,TGTGCCAGCAGCTTAAATGCAGGGCGGGAGGAGCAGTACTTC,TRBD2,TRBJ2-7,NA,14,TRBV7-3
CATSRDPGISYEQYF,TGTGCCACCAGCAGAGACCCGGGAATCTCCTACGAGCAGTACTTC,NA,TRBJ2-7,NA,15,TRBV15
CASSIKAAISYEQYF,TGTGCCAGTAGTATAAAGGCAGCAATCTCCTACGAGCAGTACTTC,NA,TRBJ2-7,NA,15,TRBV19
CASGTSEPGEQYF,TGTGCCAGTGGGACTAGCGAGCCGGGGGAGCAGTACTTC,TRBD2,TRBJ2-7,NA,13,TRBV19
CAWSVRDRVNGYTF,TGTGCCTGGAGTGTACGGGACAGGGTGAATGGCTACACCTTC,TRBD1,TRBJ1-2,once,14,TRBV30
CAISDGNATSNQPQHF,TGTGCCATCAGTGACGGGAACGCGACTAGCAATCAGCCCCAGCATTTT,NA,TRBJ1-5,NA,16,TRBV10-3
CASSPGTGHQETQYF,TGTGCCAGCAGCCCCGGGACAGGGCACCAAGAGACCCAGTACTTC,TRBD1,TRBJ2-5,NA,15,TRBV7-3
CASSQSLGAQFF,TGTGCCAGCAGCCAATCACTGGGAGCACAGTTCTTC,NA,TRBJ2-1,once,12,TRBV6-6
CASSFPYLTSGLGNEQFF,TGTGCCAGCAGTTTTCCCTACCTGACTAGTGGATTAGGAAATGAGCAGTTCTTC,NA,TRBJ2-1,NA,18,TRBV7-8
CASSRETGDRARNQPQHF,TGTGCCAGCAGCCGCGAAACGGGGGACAGGGCGCGGAATCAGCCCCAGCATTTT,NA,TRBJ1-5,NA,18,TRBV21-1
CASSQNYGSSYNEQFF,TGCGCCAGCAGCCAGAATTACGGGAGCTCCTACAATGAGCAGTTCTTC,NA,TRBJ2-1,NA,16,TRBV5-1
CASSLELAPSYYNEQFF,TGTGCCAGCAGTTTAGAACTAGCGCCATCTTACTACAATGAGCAGTTCTTC,TRBD2,TRBJ2-1,NA,17,TRBV27
CASSRGGIGNQPQHF,TGTGCCAGTAGTCGGGGGGGTATCGGGAATCAGCCCCAGCATTTT,NA,TRBJ1-5,NA,15,TRBV19
CASSENSHGPTDTQYF,TGTGCCAGCAGTGAAAACAGCCACGGGCCGACAGATACGCAGTATTTT,NA,TRBJ2-3,NA,16,TRBV6-1
CASSWGQGGEKLFF,TGTGCCAGCAGTTGGGGACAGGGGGGGGAAAAACTGTTTTTT,TRBD1,TRBJ1-4,NA,14,TRBV6-6
CATSNRDRGRVRPNQPQHF,TGTGCCACCAGCAACCGGGACAGGGGAAGGGTGCGGCCCAATCAGCCCCAGCATTTT,TRBD1,TRBJ1-5,NA,19,TRBV15
CATSRGDQGAGELFF,TGTGCCACCAGCAGAGGGGACCAGGGGGCCGGGGAGCTGTTTTTT,TRBD1,TRBJ2-2,NA,15,TRBV15
CASSYFSTGDNSPLHF,TGTGCCAGCAGTTACTTTTCGACAGGGGATAATTCACCCCTCCACTTT,TRBD1,TRBJ1-6,NA,16,TRBV6-5
CASSLTTNPDTQYF,TGTGCCAGCAGCTTAACCACGAATCCGGATACGCAGTATTTT,NA,TRBJ2-3,NA,14,TRBV7-9
CASSSTGMELFF,TGTGCCAGCAGTTCGACAGGGATGGAGCTGTTTTTT,TRBD1,TRBJ2-2,NA,12,TRBV28
CASSLDRGGMGTQYF,TGTGCCAGCAGCTTAGATCGCGGCGGGATGGGGACCCAGTACTTC,NA,TRBJ2-5,NA,15,TRBV11-2
CASSHIPLRGYGYTF,TGTGCCAGCAGCCACATACCACTAAGGGGCTATGGCTACACCTTC,NA,TRBJ1-2,NA,15,TRBV5-8
CASSWGSTDTQYF,TGTGCCAGCAGTTGGGGAAGCACAGATACGCAGTATTTT,NA,TRBJ2-3,NA,13,TRBV6-6
CASSPWGGLAMNTEAFF,TGCGCCAGCAGCCCATGGGGCGGGTTGGCCATGAACACTGAAGCTTTCTTT,NA,TRBJ1-1,NA,17,TRBV4-1
CASSPDEPRAEKLFF,TGTGCCAGCAGCCCCGACGAGCCTCGGGCTGAAAAACTGTTTTTT,NA,TRBJ1-4,NA,15,TRBV7-9
CASSTGRQPQHF,TGTGCCAGCAGTACAGGGAGACAGCCCCAGCATTTT,NA,TRBJ1-5,NA,12,TRBV28